Listed below are T cell receptor beta chains from one sample, sequenced in a study of prognosis after radiotherapy for stage I lung cancer. TCRdb fed the multiplex PCR reads into MiXCR, producing one record per CDR3 protein. The data contain roughly 17,000 distinct CDR3 sequences, 29% of them singletons. The sample in question was PBMCs, obtained before or after stereotactic body radiation therapy (not recorded which). The receptors were sampled from a donor over 45 with non-small cell lung cancer. Both conserved end residues are part of each CDR3. Not all rows give a size; the values are once, few, many and, for expanded clones, a class.

>many|TRBV6-1
CASTETGRRGGYEQYF
>many|TRBV30
CAWSVGQGNSPLHF
>NA|TRBV29-1
CSVEDLCGALQFF
>many|TRBV28
CASSVKGNTIYF
>many|TRBV5-4
CASSLERAQDTQYF
>many|TRBV4-2
CASSQDTGASTDTQYF
>many|TRBV5-4
CASSPPGGVTDTQYF
>NA|TRBV20-1
CSAITGTSGVKQYF
>NA|TRBV5-1
CASSPTGVREDKETQYF
>NA|TRBV10-3
CAIRRGGNQETQYF
>medium-sized|TRBV19
CASTHRGQNSPLHF
>many|TRBV10-3
CAISDISILYEQYF
>many|TRBV7-8
CASSLETGGGYEQYF
>many|TRBV19
CASTVVGDTFFGYAF
>NA|TRBV6-1
CASTMGGSSGELFF
>many|TRBV28
CASRGVWGYNEQFF
>many|TRBV4-2
CASSHVGQVGSGELFF
>NA|TRBV7-8
CASFRGTSVNEQFF
>NA|TRBV28
CASIPKRLAGDRNNEQYF
>medium-sized|TRBV6-1
CASRDWTGSLGTQYF
>NA|TRBV27
CASGFDYQGVNEQYF
>NA|TRBV24-1
CATSEVTEHYEQYF
>many|TRBV4-3
CASSQDPTSVSYNEQFF
>medium-sized|TRBV27
CASSQLAGSYEQYF
>NA|TRBV9
CASNRAGDSKQPQHF
>many|TRBV19
CASLIGSEAFF
>many|TRBV24-1
CATSVVEGYSNQPQHF
>many|TRBV7-6
CASSLLPGTSGSDEQFF
>NA|TRBV6-1
CASKACYEQYF
>NA|TRBV5-1
CASSLEQGALTDTQYF
>NA|TRBV6-5
CASSYRTPGTGGSSYEQYF
>many|TRBV19
CASNLGPGLQSYGYTF
>NA|TRBV7-8
CASSTVRVGTGELFF
>many|TRBV27
CASSLPGAKEQFF
>many|TRBV20-1
CSASTDTQYF
>NA|TRBV6-1
CATIAVDQDTQYF
>NA|TRBV12-3/TRBV12-4
CASSWSPGRWYTGELFF
>many|TRBV19
CASKREVDTGELFF
>many|TRBV6-1
CASSRQRTDTQYF
>few|TRBV2
CASSERTGIPGGPRNIQYF
>many|TRBV7-2
CASSLAGLNTEAFF
>NA|TRBV27
CAGRLNEKLFF
>NA|TRBV7-8
CASSFGTGGSNEQFF
>many|TRBV6-1
CASSPMGQSTDTQYF
>NA|TRBV10-3
CAISESSRGTYEHYF
>NA|TRBV24-1
CANSWGGDSTEAFF
>many|TRBV20-1
CSARDPVSYNQPQHF
>many|TRBV7-8
CASSLGQGDTGELFF
>many|TRBV25-1
CASSEPSTGWGHTGELFF
>medium-sized|TRBV2
CASSRLAANTGELFF
>many|TRBV5-1
CASSLTSRAHNEQFF
>many|TRBV6-4
CASSYSRGNSPLHF
>many|TRBV6-5
CASSYSPGPGELFF
>many|TRBV7-9
CASSWRGQGADTQYF
>many|TRBV28
CASSSPGQGTNSPLHF